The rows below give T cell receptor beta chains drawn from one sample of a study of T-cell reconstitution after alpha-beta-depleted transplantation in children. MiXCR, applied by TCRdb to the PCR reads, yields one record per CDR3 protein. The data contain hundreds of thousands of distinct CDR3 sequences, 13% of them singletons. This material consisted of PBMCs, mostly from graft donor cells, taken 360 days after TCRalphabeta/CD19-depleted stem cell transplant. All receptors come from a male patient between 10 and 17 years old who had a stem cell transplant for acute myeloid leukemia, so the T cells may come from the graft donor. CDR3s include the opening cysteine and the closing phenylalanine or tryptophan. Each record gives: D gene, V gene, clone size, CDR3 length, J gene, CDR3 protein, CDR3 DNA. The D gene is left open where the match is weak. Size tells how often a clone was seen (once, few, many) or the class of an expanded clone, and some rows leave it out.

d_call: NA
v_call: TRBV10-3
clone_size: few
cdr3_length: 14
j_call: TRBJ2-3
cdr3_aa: CAARTGTSTDTQYF
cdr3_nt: TGTGCCGCAAGGACCGGGACTAGCACAGATACGCAGTATTTT

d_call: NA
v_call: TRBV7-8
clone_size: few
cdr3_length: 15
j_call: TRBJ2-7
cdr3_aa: CASSSYNLGKRWEYF
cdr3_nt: TGTGCCAGCAGCTCATACAACCTAGGAAAGCGTTGGGAGTACTTC

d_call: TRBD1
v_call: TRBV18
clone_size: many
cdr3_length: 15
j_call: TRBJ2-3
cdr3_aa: CASSPGTVPTDTQYF
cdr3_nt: TGTGCCAGCTCCCCCGGGACAGTCCCAACAGATACGCAGTATTTT

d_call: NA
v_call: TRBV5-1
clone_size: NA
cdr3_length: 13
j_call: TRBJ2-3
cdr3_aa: CASSLAAPDTQYF
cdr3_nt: TGCGCCAGCAGCTTGGCGGCACCAGATACGCAGTATTTT

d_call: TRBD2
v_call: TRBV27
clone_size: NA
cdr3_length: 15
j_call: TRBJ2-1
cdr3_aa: CASSRQAGTGYEQFF
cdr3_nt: TGTGCCAGCAGTCGCCAAGCGGGAACGGGTTATGAGCAGTTCTTC

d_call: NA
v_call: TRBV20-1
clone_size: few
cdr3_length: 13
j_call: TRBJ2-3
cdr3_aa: CSALLGYTDTQYF
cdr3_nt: TGCAGTGCTCTCCTTGGATACACAGATACGCAGTATTTT

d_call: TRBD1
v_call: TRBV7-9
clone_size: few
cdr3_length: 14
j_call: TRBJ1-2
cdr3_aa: CASRQGQGPHGYTF
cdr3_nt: TGTGCCAGCAGACAGGGACAGGGTCCCCATGGCTACACCTTC

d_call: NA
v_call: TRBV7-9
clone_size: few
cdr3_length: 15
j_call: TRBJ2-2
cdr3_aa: CASSGPGGGTGELFF
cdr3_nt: TGTGCCAGCAGCGGCCCAGGGGGGGGCACCGGGGAGCTGTTTTTT

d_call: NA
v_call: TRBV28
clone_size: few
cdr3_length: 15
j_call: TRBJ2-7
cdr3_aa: CASSLSSGFTYEQYF
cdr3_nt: TGTGCCAGCAGTTTAAGTTCGGGCTTCACCTACGAGCAGTACTTC

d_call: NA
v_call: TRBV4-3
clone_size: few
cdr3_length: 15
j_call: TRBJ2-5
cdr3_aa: CASSHGDWGQETQYF
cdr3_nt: TGCGCCAGCAGCCACGGCGACTGGGGGCAAGAGACCCAGTACTTC

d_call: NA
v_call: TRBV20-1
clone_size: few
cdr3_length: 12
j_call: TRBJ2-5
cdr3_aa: CSARGGKETQYF
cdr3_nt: TGCAGTGCTAGAGGCGGGAAAGAGACCCAGTACTTC

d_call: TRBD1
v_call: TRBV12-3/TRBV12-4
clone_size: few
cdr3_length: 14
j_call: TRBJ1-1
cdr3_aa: CASSPGTAPTEAFF
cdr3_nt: TGTGCCAGCAGTCCTGGGACAGCACCCACTGAAGCTTTCTTT

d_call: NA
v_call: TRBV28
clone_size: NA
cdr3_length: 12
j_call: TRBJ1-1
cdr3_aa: CASTQTAQGAFF
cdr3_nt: TGTGCCAGCACCCAGACAGCCCAGGGAGCTTTCTTT

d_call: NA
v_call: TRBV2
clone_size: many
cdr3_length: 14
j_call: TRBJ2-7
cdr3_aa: CASRLARFPLEQYF
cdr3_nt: TGTGCCAGCAGACTAGCTCGTTTTCCCCTCGAGCAGTACTTC

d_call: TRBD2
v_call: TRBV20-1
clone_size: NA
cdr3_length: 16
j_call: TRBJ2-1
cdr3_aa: CSASPYGAGGNYEQFF
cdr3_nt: TGCAGTGCTAGCCCGTACGGAGCGGGAGGTAACTATGAGCAGTTCTTC

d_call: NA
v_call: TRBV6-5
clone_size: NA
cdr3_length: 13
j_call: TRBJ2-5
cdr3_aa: CASSYVYQETQYF
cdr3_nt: TGTGCCAGCAGTTACGTGTACCAAGAGACCCAGTACTTC

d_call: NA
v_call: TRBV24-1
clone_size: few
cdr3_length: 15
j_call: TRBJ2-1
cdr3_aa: CATSDRFAGPNEQFF
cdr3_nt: TGTGCCACCAGTGACCGCTTTGCCGGGCCCAATGAGCAGTTCTTC

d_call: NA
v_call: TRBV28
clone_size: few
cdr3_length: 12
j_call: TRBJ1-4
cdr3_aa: CASSLSPEKLFF
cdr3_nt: TGTGCCAGCAGTTTATCCCCTGAAAAACTGTTTTTT

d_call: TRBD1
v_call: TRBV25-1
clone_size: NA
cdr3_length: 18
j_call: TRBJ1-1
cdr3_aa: CASSEYPLPGGLGTEAFF
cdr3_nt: TGTGCCAGCAGTGAATATCCACTTCCAGGGGGCTTGGGAACTGAAGCTTTCTTT

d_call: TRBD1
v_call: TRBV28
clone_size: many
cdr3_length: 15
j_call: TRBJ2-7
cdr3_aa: CASISGQGGAYEQYF
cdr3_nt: TGTGCCAGCATCTCCGGACAGGGAGGAGCCTACGAGCAGTACTTC

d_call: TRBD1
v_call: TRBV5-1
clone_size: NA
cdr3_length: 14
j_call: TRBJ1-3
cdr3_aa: CASSPGTAGNTIYF
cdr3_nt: TGCGCCAGCAGCCCCGGGACAGCGGGAAACACCATATATTTT

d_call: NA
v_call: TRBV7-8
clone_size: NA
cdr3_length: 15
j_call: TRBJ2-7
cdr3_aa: CASRTIRGEPHEQYF
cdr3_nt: TGTGCCAGCAGAACCATTAGGGGGGAGCCCCACGAGCAGTACTTC

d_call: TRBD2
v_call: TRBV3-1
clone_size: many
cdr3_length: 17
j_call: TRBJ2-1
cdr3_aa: CASSHYFRLAGWNEQFF
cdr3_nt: TGTGCCAGCAGCCACTACTTTCGACTAGCGGGATGGAATGAGCAGTTCTTC

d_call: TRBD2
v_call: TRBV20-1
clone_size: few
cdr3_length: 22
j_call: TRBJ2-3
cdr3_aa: CSAASSWLPGTSGRDLTDTQYF
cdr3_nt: TGCAGTGCTGCATCTTCCTGGCTCCCCGGGACTAGCGGGAGGGATCTCACAGATACGCAGTATTTT

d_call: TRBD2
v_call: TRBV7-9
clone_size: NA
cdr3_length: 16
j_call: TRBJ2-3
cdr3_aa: CASSLAEREITDTQYF
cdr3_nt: TGTGCCAGCAGCTTAGCGGAGCGGGAGATTACAGATACGCAGTATTTT

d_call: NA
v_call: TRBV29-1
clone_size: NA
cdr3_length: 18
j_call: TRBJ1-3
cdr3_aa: CSVPRSRQPSSSGNTIYF
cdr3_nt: TGCAGCGTCCCTAGGAGTAGACAGCCGTCTAGCTCTGGAAACACCATATATTTT

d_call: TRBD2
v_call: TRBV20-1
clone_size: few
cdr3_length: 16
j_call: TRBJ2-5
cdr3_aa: CSARDGLAGDEETQYF
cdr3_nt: TGCAGTGCTAGAGATGGCCTAGCGGGAGATGAAGAGACCCAGTACTTC

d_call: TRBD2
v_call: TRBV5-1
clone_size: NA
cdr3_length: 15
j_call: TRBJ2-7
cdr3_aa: CASSLATSGYDEQYF
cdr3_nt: TGCGCCAGCAGCTTGGCCACTAGCGGGTACGACGAGCAGTACTTC

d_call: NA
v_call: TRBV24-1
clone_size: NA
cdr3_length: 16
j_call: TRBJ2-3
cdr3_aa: CATSDPDPRGTDTQYF
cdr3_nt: TGTGCCACCAGTGACCCGGACCCGAGGGGCACAGATACGCAGTATTTT

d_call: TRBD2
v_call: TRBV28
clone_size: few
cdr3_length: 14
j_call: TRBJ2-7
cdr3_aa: CASSFAAGAPEQYF
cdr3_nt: TGTGCCAGCAGTTTCGCGGCGGGAGCTCCCGAGCAGTACTTC

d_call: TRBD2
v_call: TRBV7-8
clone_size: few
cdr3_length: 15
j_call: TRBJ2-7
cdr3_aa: CASSYSLLAGYEQYF
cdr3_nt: TGTGCCAGCAGCTATAGTTTGCTAGCGGGATACGAGCAGTACTTC

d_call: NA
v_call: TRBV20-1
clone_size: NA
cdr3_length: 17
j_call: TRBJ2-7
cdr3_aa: CSARDLLSGRSSYEQYF
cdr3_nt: TGCAGTGCTAGAGATTTGCTTAGTGGGAGGTCCTCCTACGAGCAGTACTTC

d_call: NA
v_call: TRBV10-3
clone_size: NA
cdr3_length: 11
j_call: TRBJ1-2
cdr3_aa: CAGRGADGYTF
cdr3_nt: TGTGCCGGGCGGGGGGCAGACGGCTACACCTTC

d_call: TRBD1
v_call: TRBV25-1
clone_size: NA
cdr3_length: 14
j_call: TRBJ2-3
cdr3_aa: CASSERQGTDTQYF
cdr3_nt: TGTGCCAGCAGTGAAAGACAGGGAACAGATACGCAGTATTTT

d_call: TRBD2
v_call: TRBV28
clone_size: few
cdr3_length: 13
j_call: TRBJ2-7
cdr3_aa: CASSLSGRYEQYF
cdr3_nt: TGTGCCAGCAGTCTTAGCGGGAGGTACGAGCAGTACTTC

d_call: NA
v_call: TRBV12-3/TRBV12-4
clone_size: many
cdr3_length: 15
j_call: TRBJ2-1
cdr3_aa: CASSFRAPSYNEQFF
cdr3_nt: TGTGCCAGCAGTTTTCGGGCTCCCTCCTACAATGAGCAGTTCTTC

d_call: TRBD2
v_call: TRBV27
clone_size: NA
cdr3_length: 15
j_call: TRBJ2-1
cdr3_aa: CASSLGDYTWNEQFF
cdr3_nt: TGTGCCAGCAGTTTAGGGGACTATACTTGGAATGAGCAGTTCTTC

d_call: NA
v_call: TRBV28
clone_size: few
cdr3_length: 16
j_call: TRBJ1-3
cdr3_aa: CASSLGGRTSGNTIYF
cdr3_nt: TGTGCCAGCAGTTTGGGGGGCCGGACCTCTGGAAACACCATATATTTT

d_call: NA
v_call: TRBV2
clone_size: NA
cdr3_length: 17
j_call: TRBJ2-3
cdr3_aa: CASRIRPPGLRTDTQYF
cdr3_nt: TGTGCCAGCAGGATCCGCCCCCCGGGCCTGAGGACAGATACGCAGTATTTT

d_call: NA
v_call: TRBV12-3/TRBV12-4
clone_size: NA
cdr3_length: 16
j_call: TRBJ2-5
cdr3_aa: CASSFEVPWGEETQYF
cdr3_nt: TGTGCCAGCAGTTTCGAGGTCCCCTGGGGGGAAGAGACCCAGTACTTC

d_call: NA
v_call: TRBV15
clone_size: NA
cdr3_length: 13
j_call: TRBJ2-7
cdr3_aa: CATSRDLVGEWYF
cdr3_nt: TGTGCCACCAGCAGAGATCTTGTCGGGGAGTGGTACTTC

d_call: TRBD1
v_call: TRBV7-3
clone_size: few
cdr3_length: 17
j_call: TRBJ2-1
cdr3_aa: CASSASWGTGGVNEQFF
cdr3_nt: TGTGCCAGCAGCGCATCGTGGGGGACAGGGGGCGTGAATGAGCAGTTCTTC

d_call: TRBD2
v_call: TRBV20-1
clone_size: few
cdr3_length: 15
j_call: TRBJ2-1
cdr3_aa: CSARDKSGRYNEQFF
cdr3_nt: TGCAGTGCTAGAGATAAGAGCGGGAGGTACAATGAGCAGTTCTTC

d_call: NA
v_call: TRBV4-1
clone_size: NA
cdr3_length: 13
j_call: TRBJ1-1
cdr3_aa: CASSQEQNTEAFF
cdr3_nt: TGCGCCAGCAGCCAAGAACAGAACACTGAAGCTTTCTTT

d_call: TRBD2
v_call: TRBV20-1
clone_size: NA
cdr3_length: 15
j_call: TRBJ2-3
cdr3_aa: CSAPTGLAGADTQYF
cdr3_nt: TGCAGTGCTCCGACGGGACTAGCGGGAGCAGATACGCAGTATTTT

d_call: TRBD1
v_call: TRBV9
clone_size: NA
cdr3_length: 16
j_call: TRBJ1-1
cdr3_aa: CASSVADRGQDTEAFF
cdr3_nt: TGTGCCAGCAGCGTAGCTGACAGGGGGCAGGACACTGAAGCTTTCTTT

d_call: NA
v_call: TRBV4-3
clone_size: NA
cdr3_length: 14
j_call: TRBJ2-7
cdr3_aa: CASSQESHSYEQYF
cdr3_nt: TGCGCCAGCAGCCAAGAATCTCACAGCTACGAGCAGTACTTC

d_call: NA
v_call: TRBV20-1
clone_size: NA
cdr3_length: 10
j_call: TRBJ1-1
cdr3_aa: CSARYGEAFF
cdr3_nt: TGCAGTGCTAGGTACGGGGAAGCTTTCTTT

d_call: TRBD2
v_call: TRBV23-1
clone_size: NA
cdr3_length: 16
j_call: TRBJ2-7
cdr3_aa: CASSQPTSGGVNEQYF
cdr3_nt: TGCGCCAGCAGTCAACCAACGTCGGGAGGTGTTAACGAGCAGTACTTC

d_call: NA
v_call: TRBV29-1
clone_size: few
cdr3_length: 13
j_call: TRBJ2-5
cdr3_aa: CSVEWQVQETQYF
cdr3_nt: TGCAGCGTTGAGTGGCAGGTACAAGAGACCCAGTACTTC

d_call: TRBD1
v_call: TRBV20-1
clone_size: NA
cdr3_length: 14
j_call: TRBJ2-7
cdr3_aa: CSATRDRGAYEQYF
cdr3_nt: TGCAGTGCTACCCGGGACAGGGGCGCCTACGAGCAGTACTTC

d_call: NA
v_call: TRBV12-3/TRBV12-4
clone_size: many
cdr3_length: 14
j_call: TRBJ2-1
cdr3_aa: CASSVQVENNEQFF
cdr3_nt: TGTGCCAGCAGTGTCCAGGTGGAAAACAATGAGCAGTTCTTC

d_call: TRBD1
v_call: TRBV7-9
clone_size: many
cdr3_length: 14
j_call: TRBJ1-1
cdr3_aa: CASSLEAGGTEAFF
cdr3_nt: TGTGCCAGCAGCTTAGAGGCAGGGGGCACTGAAGCTTTCTTT

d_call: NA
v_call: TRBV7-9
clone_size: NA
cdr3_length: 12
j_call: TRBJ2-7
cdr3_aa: CASSFPDYEQYF
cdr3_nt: TGTGCCAGCAGCTTCCCCGACTACGAGCAGTACTTC

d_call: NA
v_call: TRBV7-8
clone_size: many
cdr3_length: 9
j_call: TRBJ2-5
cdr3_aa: CASSWLNGF
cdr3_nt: TGTGCCAGCAGCTGGCTCAATGGCTTC